The 18 T cell receptor beta chains listed next were all sequenced from one sample in a study of T-cell memory formation after mild COVID-19. TCRdb called the 5' RACE reads again in MiXCR, with one record for every CDR3 protein. Seen here are hundreds of thousands of distinct CDR3 sequences, around a quarter observed once, and the top ten hold roughly an eighth. Specimen: PBMCs or a T cell subset sorted from them (not recorded which). The receptors shown here come from an adult woman who had mild COVID-19 (a few samples of this study predate the infection). Cell type and time point are not known.

V is TRBV23-1 and J is TRBJ2-3, with TRBD1 matching 7 bases. Being an ORF, TRBV23-1 has a function that is uncertain. J lost 3 bases, V lost 7 bases, and 16 bases had no gene match. CDR3 length equals 17 residues. CDR3 DNA: TGCGCCAGCAATACCATAGCCTTAGGGGGCCGGACAGATACGCAGTATTTT. It codes for CASNTIALGGRTDTQYF.

This clonotype was found many times. The DNA for the CDR3 is TGTGCCAGCAGCCCCCGGGACAGCTCCTACGAGCAGTACTTC. This codes for CASSPRDSSYEQYF. The rearrangement uses TRBV18 and TRBJ2-7; 7 positions match TRBD1. The ends lost 8 bases at V and 0 bases at J; junction bases unmatched: 7. Per the germline V gene, CDR1 is KGHSH and CDR2 is LQKENI. The length of the CDR3 is 14 residues.

The rearrangement joins TRBV7-2 to TRBJ2-3; 8 bases map to TRBD1. CDR1 and CDR2 (germline): SGHTA, FQGNSA. Trimming took 2 bases from V and 6 from J; bases not matched to a gene: 7. This CDR3 region has 15 residues. The CDR3 protein is CASSLSQGAGDTQYF. Here the CDR3 DNA reads TGTGCCAGCAGCTTATCCCAGGGGGCGGGGGATACGCAGTATTTT.

The CDR3, as DNA: TGTGCCAGCAGACCGACTAGCGGGGAATACAATGAGCAGTTCTTC. Protein product: CASRPTSGEYNEQFF. V gene TRBV12-3 or TRBV12-4 combines with J gene TRBJ2-1, with 11 bases matching TRBD2. With V trimmed by 6 bases and J by 4 bases, 5 bases remained unmatched. The CDR3 is 15 amino acids.

The table lists this clonotype with a few counts. The V and J genes are TRBV15 and TRBJ2-6, with TRBD2 as a possible D gene (6 bases). The length of the CDR3 is 17 residues. The germline V and J ends were trimmed by 1 base and 0 bases, with 10 bases remaining between them. The germline gives CDR1 LNHNV, CDR2 YYDKDF (reference sequence). CDR3 nucleotide sequence: TGTGCCACCAGCAGAGCCGGGAGCCGCTCTGGGGCCAACGTCCTGACTTTC. Translated, it gives CATSRAGSRSGANVLTF.

The chain uses TRBV7-9 and TRBJ2-7; D is unclear. The CDR3 is made up of 15 amino acids. Germline lookup yields CDR1 SEHNR and CDR2 FQNEAQ (reference sequence). Trimming took 1 base from V and 0 from J, leaving 10 bases between them. In nucleotides, the CDR3 is TGTGCCAGCAGCTTAGTCTCGACCCACTCCTACGAGCAGTACTTC. It encodes CASSLVSTHSYEQYF.

This clonotype was picked up a small number of times. This rearrangement joins TRBV12-3 or TRBV12-4 to TRBJ1-2; D gene unclear. CDR3 length: 14 amino acids. V lost 6 bases and J lost 3, with 14 bases in between. CDR3 in amino acids: CASSLNVMDYGYTF. CDR3 in DNA: TGTGCCAGCAGCCTCAACGTTATGGACTATGGCTACACCTTC.

The V call is TRBV27, the J call TRBJ2-3, with D maybe TRBD1 (5 bases). The ends were cut back, 8 bases at V and 4 bases at J, with 19 bases in the middle. Germline CDR1 reads MNHEY; CDR2 reads SMNVEV (reference sequence). The CDR3 has 15 amino acids. CDR3 sequence: CASLSGVVGPDTQYF. CDR3 bases: TGTGCCAGCCTCTCGGGCGTAGTGGGGCCAGATACGCAGTATTTT.

The V gene is TRBV7-9, the J gene TRBJ1-1, with TRBD1 matching 7 bases. Germline loops: CDR1 SEHNR, CDR2 FQNEAQ (reference sequence). With V trimmed by 4 bases and J by 1 base, 9 bases remained unmatched. The CDR3 totals 16 residues. The CDR3: CASSSVDRDRNTEAFF. The CDR3 coding sequence is TGTGCCAGCAGCTCCGTAGACAGGGACAGGAACACTGAAGCTTTCTTT.

V gene TRBV30 combines with J gene TRBJ2-7; D uncertain. CDR1 GTSNPN and CDR2 SVGIG come from the germline V gene (reference sequence). The CDR3 loop spans 12 amino acids. Trimming left V 2 bases short and J 4 bases short, with 9 bases between. The CDR3 protein is CAWSPSDYEQYF. The CDR3, as DNA: TGTGCCTGGAGTCCAAGTGATTACGAGCAGTACTTC.

This clonotype was recorded a few times. This sequence joins TRBV5-6 and TRBJ2-1, with D possibly being TRBD2 (5 bases). V was pared by 2 bases and J by 3 bases, with 9 bases between. Germline V gene lookup returns CDR1 SGHDT and CDR2 YYEEEE. The CDR3 length is 14 residues. DNA of the CDR3: TGTGCCAGCAGCTTCGCGGGTTACTACAATGAGCAGTTCTTC. This codes for CASSFAGYYNEQFF.

V gene TRBV29-1 combines with J gene TRBJ1-3; weak D call: TRBD1 (6 bases). The CDR3 has 13 residues. Looked up from germline, CDR1 is SQVTM and CDR2 is ANQGSEA. V was clipped by 7 bases and J by 0 bases, with 10 bases between them. Here the CDR3 reads CSAGGSSGNTIYF. DNA of the CDR3: TGCAGCGCCGGGGGCTCCTCTGGAAACACCATATATTTT. Full variable domain (outside the CDR3, taken from reference TRBV29-1 and TRBJ1-3): SAVISQKPSRDICQRGTSLTIQCQVDSQVTMMFWYRQQPGQSLTLIATANQGSEATYESGFVIDKFPISRPNLTFSTLTVSNMSPEDSSIYLCSAGGSSGNTIYFGEGSWLTVV.

The rearrangement links TRBV20-1 to TRBJ1-5; 9 bases line up with TRBD1. This CDR3 region has 15 residues. Per the germline V gene, CDR1 is DFQATT and CDR2 is SNEGSKA (reference sequence). Trimming at V came to 4 bases and at J to 1 base, leaving 5 bases not matched to a gene. For the CDR3, the DNA is TGCAGTGCTATTACAGGGGGCAAGAGCAATCAGCCCCAGCATTTT. This gives the protein CSAITGGKSNQPQHF.

This clonotype has only a few counts. This chain's CDR3 is CASSVDPGGKETQYF. The CDR3 DNA reads TGTGCCAGCAGCGTAGACCCGGGGGGAAAAGAGACCCAGTACTTC. The V call is TRBV9, the J call TRBJ2-5; 7 nucleotides line up with TRBD2. CDR3 length equals 15 residues. CDR1 and CDR2 (germline): SGDLS, YYNGEE. The ends lost 0 bases at V and 3 bases at J; junction bases unmatched: 5.

The chain couples TRBV12-3 or TRBV12-4 to TRBJ2-5; D is uncertain. The CDR3 consists of 14 residues. Trimming cost V 2 bases and J 5 bases, with 12 bases left between them. The CDR3 loop is CASSLRKPLETQYF. The CDR3 region has the DNA TGTGCCAGCAGTTTAAGGAAGCCCCTGGAGACCCAGTACTTC.

This clonotype appeared a few times. The chain employs TRBV12-3 or TRBV12-4 and TRBJ2-7; 7 bases match TRBD2. V shed 6 bases and J 0 bases; nucleotides not matched to a gene: 8. The CDR3 has 15 residues. Here the CDR3 reads CASSSKGLPSYEQYF. The CDR3 DNA is TGTGCCAGCAGCTCCAAGGGACTACCCTCCTACGAGCAGTACTTC.

This clonotype was counted many times. J is TRBJ2-5 and V is TRBV7-9; possibly TRBD2 for D (6 bases). Trimming shortened V by 5 bases and J by 2 bases, and 12 bases separated the two germline ends. The CDR3 runs to 14 residues. In germline, CDR1 is SEHNR, CDR2 FQNEAQ (reference sequence). The CDR3 spells CASSHPGLQETQYF. The CDR3 region has the DNA TGTGCCAGCAGCCATCCGGGACTTCAAGAGACCCAGTACTTC.

In its sample, this clonotype was seen a few times. The rearrangement joins TRBV7-2 to TRBJ2-1; tentatively, D is TRBD2 (6 bases). V gave up 5 bases and J gave up 7 bases, with 15 bases separating them. Germline V gene lookup returns CDR1 SGHTA and CDR2 FQGNSA. CDR3 size: 14 residues. This CDR3 is CASSIALAENEQFF. The CDR3 DNA is TGTGCCAGCAGCATCGCACTAGCTGAGAATGAGCAGTTCTTC.